This T cell receptor (beta chain) derives from a study of T cell responses to AZD1222 COVID-19 vaccine. As for the study in general: Pooling was applied to second doses at about 4 or about 12 weeks.

With regard to this clone: The antigen remains unidentified.

The data were produced by immunoSEQ multiplex PCR, yet TCRdb's version contains in-frame clones alone and is incomplete. The sample yields about 110,000 clones, about 86% seen once. General study results and limits: Two AZD1222 administrations were followed by greater Spike-specific TCR breadth and depth.

With 6 bases removed from V and 1 base from J, the gap between germline ends came to 10 bases. There are 14 residues in the CDR3. Looked up from germline, CDR1 is MDHEN and CDR2 is SYDVKM. The chain combines TRBV28 with TRBJ2-1, with a weak D call TRBD2 (5 bases). The sequencing here drew on peripheral blood, taken on day 0 of AZD1222 vaccination. This sequence was found in an adult in good health. The CDR3 is CASRPGGSYNEQFF. Written as DNA, the CDR3 is TGTGCCAGCAGACCGGGCGGGTCCTACAATGAGCAGTTCTTC.